These 18 T cell receptor beta chains originate from one sample sequenced in a study of shared clonotypes between healthy human individuals. Method: immunoSEQ multiplex PCR; TCRdb's copy keeps in-frame clones and lacks some. This table holds about 800,000 clones, 90% to 97% found once. Naivety among CD8 cells was defined by CD45RO negativity and positive CCR7 selection, thereby excluding terminally differentiated effector memory CD45RA+ cells. Sequenced input: naive CD8+ T cells sorted from blood. Source of these receptors: a man aged 25 to 45 in good health.

This chain links TRBV10-1 with TRBJ2-2; D uncertain. The CDR3 runs 12 residues. In germline, CDR1 is WNHNN, CDR2 SYGVQD (reference sequence). V was shortened by 6 bases and J by 8 bases, with 10 bases between the two germline ends. The DNA for the CDR3 is TGCGCCAGCAGGGACGCTGGGGGGGAGCTGTTTTTT. Amino acid sequence: CASRDAGGELFF.

This CDR3 reads CASSPDRANQPQHF. In DNA, the CDR3 is TGTGCCAGCAGCCCGGACAGGGCAAATCAGCCCCAGCATTTT. The chain links TRBV27 to TRBJ1-5; 8 bases match TRBD1. The germline V gene has CDR1 MNHEY and CDR2 SMNVEV (reference sequence). The J segment lost 4 bases and the V segment lost 6 bases, leaving 5 bases of the junction unmatched. CDR3 size: 14 residues.

The chain links TRBV7-9 to TRBJ2-3; 12 nucleotides match TRBD1. The germline gives CDR1 SEHNR, CDR2 FQNEAQ (reference sequence). CDR3 length: 19 amino acids. V lost 4 bases and J lost 1; bases outside the gene matches: 12. This chain's CDR3 is CASSSRDRGRYDGTDTQYF. The CDR3 DNA reads TGTGCCAGCAGCTCCCGGGACAGGGGGCGTTACGACGGCACAGATACGCAGTATTTT.

This rearrangement joins TRBV21-1 to TRBJ1-5; no DNA check was done on the table's D call, TRBD1. TRBV21-1 is a pseudogene. This CDR3 has 16 residues. CDR3 nucleotide sequence: TGTGCCAGCAGCGACTTAAGGGGGCAAATCAATCAGCCCCAGCATTTT. This encodes CASSDLRGQINQPQHF.

The chain carries TRBV29-1 and TRBJ2-7, with D unresolved. Germline V gives CDR1 SQVTM, CDR2 ANQGSEA. V lost 6 bases and J lost 3, with 12 bases in between. The CDR3 contains 12 residues. The chain's CDR3 is CSVWTEDYEQYF. For the CDR3, the DNA is TGCAGCGTATGGACCGAGGACTACGAGCAGTACTTC.

DNA of the CDR3: TGCGCCAGCAGCTTGGAAGTGTATACAGGGAACTACGAGCAGTACTTC. Translating it yields CASSLEVYTGNYEQYF. The V call is TRBV5-1, the J call TRBJ2-7; tentatively, D is TRBD1 (6 bases). V lost 0 bases, J lost 3 bases, and 16 bases lay in between. The germline V gene has CDR1 SGHRS and CDR2 YFSETQ. This CDR3 contains 16 residues.

The chain joins TRBV7-9 to TRBJ1-3, with D maybe TRBD1 (5 bases). Trimming shortened V by 0 bases and J by 4 bases, and 19 bases separated the two germline ends. CDR3 size: 18 residues. Germline V gives CDR1 SEHNR, CDR2 FQNEAQ (reference sequence). Here the CDR3 reads CASSLAGTQEAKGNTIYF. CDR3 nucleotide sequence: TGTGCCAGCAGCTTAGCGGGAACACAGGAAGCTAAGGGAAACACCATATATTTT.

The gene calls are TRBV4-1 and TRBJ1-1, with D maybe TRBD1 (6 bases). This CDR3 has 17 amino acids. Between the trimmed V and J ends, which lost 1 base and 2 bases, there was a span of 17 bases. CDR1 is MGHRA and CDR2 is YSYEKL in the germline V gene. The CDR3 DNA follows: TGCGCCAGCAGCCAAGCCTATCAAGGGGGGGTAAACACTGAAGCTTTCTTT. Encoded protein: CASSQAYQGGVNTEAFF.

The CDR3 reads CASSKREFPYEQYF. For the CDR3, the DNA is TGTGCCAGTAGCAAACGGGAGTTCCCCTACGAGCAGTACTTC. J is TRBJ2-7 and V is TRBV19; D perhaps matches TRBD2 (6 bases). V lost 6 bases and J 2 bases, leaving 14 bases between the germline ends. Germline CDR1 reads LNHDA; CDR2 reads SQIVND (reference sequence). The CDR3 totals 14 residues.

CDR3 protein: CASQGVDSNQPQHF. In DNA form, the CDR3 reads TGTGCCTCTCAGGGGGTCGATAGCAATCAGCCCCAGCATTTT. The gene calls are TRBV28 and TRBJ1-5, with TRBD1 matching over 7 bases. Germline V gene data show CDR1 as MDHEN and CDR2 as SYDVKM. CDR3 length: 14 residues. J was trimmed by 0 bases and V by 11 bases; bases with no gene match: 7.

V usage is TRBV13 and J usage is TRBJ1-3; D is ambiguous. Germline V gene data show CDR1 as PRHDT and CDR2 as FYEKMQ (reference sequence). V gave up 5 bases and J gave up 0 bases, with 11 bases separating them. The CDR3 is 15 residues long. The CDR3 nucleotides are TGTGCCAGCAGCCCTACACGGATCTCTGGAAACACCATATATTTT. Translating it yields CASSPTRISGNTIYF. Full variable domain (rest looked up from reference TRBV13 and TRBJ1-3): AAGVIQSPRHLIKEKRETATLKCYPIPRHDTVYWYQQGPGQDPQFLISFYEKMQSDKGSIPDRFSAQQFSDYHSELNMSSLELGDSALYFCASSPTRISGNTIYFGEGSWLTVV.

The chain combines TRBV6-1 with TRBJ2-7; D perhaps matches TRBD1 (6 bases). Deletions cut 1 base from V and 0 bases from J, with 10 bases between. Germline V gene data show CDR1 as MNHNS and CDR2 as SASEGT. The CDR3 length is 15 residues. In nucleotides, the CDR3 is TGTGCCAGCAGTGAAGTGGACAGCCGCTCCTACGAGCAGTACTTC. Encoded protein: CASSEVDSRSYEQYF.

The V and J genes are TRBV28 and TRBJ2-7; 10 bases are a match to TRBD2. CDR1 and CDR2 from the germline V gene are MDHEN and SYDVKM. The junction had 11 bases not matched to a gene; V was cut back by 6 bases and J by 3 bases. This CDR3 comprises 16 residues. The CDR3 DNA reads TGTGCCAGCAGCCCTCGAAGCGGGAGGGCCCACTACGAGCAGTACTTC. This translates into CASSPRSGRAHYEQYF.

The gene calls are TRBV5-6 and TRBJ2-5, with 8 positions matching TRBD2. Per germline, CDR1 SGHDT and CDR2 YYEEEE. The CDR3 is 19 residues long. The V gene end was trimmed by 3 bases and the J gene end by 0 bases; junction bases not matched to a gene: 16. CDR3: CASSSPTPTSGNNQETQYF. The CDR3 DNA sequence: TGTGCCAGCAGCTCACCGACGCCAACTAGCGGTAACAACCAAGAGACCCAGTACTTC.

The gene calls are TRBV2 and TRBJ2-2; 10 nucleotides match TRBD2. The V and J ends lost 1 base and 4 bases, in that order; junction bases with no gene match: 6. CDR1 is SNHLY and CDR2 is FYNNEI in the germline V gene. The CDR3 is 17 amino acids. The CDR3 here is CASSEGFSGRTTGELFF. The CDR3 region has the DNA TGTGCCAGCAGTGAAGGGTTTAGCGGGAGGACCACCGGGGAGCTGTTTTTT.

The rearrangement joins TRBV7-9 to TRBJ2-1; D ambiguous. Trimming stripped 5 bases from V and 9 bases from J, with 11 bases between. Germline CDR1 and CDR2: SEHNR and FQNEAQ (reference sequence). The CDR3 covers 12 residues. CDR3 region: CASSGSPSEQFF. The CDR3 coding sequence is TGTGCCAGCAGCGGGTCCCCCAGTGAGCAGTTCTTC. The full variable domain, rest sourced from reference TRBV7-9 and TRBJ2-1, is DTGVSQNPRHKITKRGQNVTFRCDPISEHNRLYWYRQTLGQGPEFLTYFQNEAQLEKSRLLSDRFSAERPKGSFSTLEIQRTEQGDSAMYLCASSGSPSEQFFGPGTRLTVL.

The CDR3 DNA reads TGTGCCAGCAGCGGGACAGGGGGTTACAATGAGCAGTTCTTC. Amino acid sequence: CASSGTGGYNEQFF. The V and J genes are TRBV27 and TRBJ2-1; 11 bases are shared with TRBD1. Germline-derived CDR1 and CDR2 are MNHEY and SMNVEV (reference sequence). The CDR3 loop spans 14 amino acids. Trimming removed 6 bases from V and 4 bases from J; junction bases left unmatched: 2.

This chain joins TRBV7-9 and TRBJ2-7; D is possibly TRBD1 (5 bases). The V end was cut by 1 base, the J end by 4 bases, with 11 bases between. Germline loops: CDR1 SEHNR, CDR2 FQNEAQ (reference sequence). The CDR3 totals 14 residues. The CDR3 region has the DNA TGTGCCAGCAGCTTAGGGGTACAGGCGTACGAGCAGTACTTC. Residues: CASSLGVQAYEQYF. The variable domain in full, with the rest retrieved from reference TRBV7-9 and TRBJ2-7, is DTGVSQNPRHKITKRGQNVTFRCDPISEHNRLYWYRQTLGQGPEFLTYFQNEAQLEKSRLLSDRFSAERPKGSFSTLEIQRTEQGDSAMYLCASSLGVQAYEQYFGPGTRLTVT.